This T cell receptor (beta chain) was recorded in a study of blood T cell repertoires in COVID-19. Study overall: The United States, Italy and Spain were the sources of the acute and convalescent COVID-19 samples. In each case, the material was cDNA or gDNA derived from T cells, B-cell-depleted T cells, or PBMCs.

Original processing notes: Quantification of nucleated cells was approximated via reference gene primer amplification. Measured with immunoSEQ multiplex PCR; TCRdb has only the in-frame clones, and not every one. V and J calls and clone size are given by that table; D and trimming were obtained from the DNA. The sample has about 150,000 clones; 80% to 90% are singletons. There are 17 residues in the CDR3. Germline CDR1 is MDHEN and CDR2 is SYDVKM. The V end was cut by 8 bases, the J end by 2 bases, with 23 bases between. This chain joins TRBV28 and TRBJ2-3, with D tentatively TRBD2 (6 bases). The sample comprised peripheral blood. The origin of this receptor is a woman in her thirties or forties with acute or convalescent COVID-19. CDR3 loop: CASEVAGLAGYTDTQYF. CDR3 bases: TGTGCCAGCGAAGTTGCGGGACTCGCTGGCTACACAGATACGCAGTATTTT. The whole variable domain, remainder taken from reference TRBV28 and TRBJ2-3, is DVKVTQSSRYLVKRTGEKVFLECVQDMDHENMFWYRQDPGLGLRLIYFSYDVKMKEKGDIPEGYSVSREKKERFSLILESASTNQTSMYLCASEVAGLAGYTDTQYFGPGTRLTVL.